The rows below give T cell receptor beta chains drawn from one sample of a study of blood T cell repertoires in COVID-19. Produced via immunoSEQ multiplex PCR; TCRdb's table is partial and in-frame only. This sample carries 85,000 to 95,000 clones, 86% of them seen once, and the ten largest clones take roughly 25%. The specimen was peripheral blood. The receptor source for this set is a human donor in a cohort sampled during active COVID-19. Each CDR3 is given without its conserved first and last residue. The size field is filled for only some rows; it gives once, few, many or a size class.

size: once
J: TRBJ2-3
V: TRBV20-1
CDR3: SASLPPDTQY

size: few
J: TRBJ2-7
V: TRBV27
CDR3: ASGETGLRSYEQY

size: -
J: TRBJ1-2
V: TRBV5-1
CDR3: ASSGDRVHGYT

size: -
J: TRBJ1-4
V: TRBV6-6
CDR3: ASGGLREKLF

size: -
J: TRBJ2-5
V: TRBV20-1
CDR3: SASRAGRRETQY

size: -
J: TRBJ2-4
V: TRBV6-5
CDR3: ASSYSNRKNIQY

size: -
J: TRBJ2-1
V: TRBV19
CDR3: ASTWGGYNEQF

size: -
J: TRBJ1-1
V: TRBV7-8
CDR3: ASSLRRDRGTEAF

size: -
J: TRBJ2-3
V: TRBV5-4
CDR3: ASSSKLAGPDTQY

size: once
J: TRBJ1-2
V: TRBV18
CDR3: ASSPGTGANYGYT

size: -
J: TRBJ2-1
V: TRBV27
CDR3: ASSLTGAPYNEQF

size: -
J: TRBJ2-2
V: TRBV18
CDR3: ASSPPTPNTGELF

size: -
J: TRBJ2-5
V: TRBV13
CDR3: ASSEGGQRHQETQY

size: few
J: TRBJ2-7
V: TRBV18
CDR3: ASSPDTGLQY

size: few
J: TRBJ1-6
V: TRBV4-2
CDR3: ASSQVGQGNSPLH

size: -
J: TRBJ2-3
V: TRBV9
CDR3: ASSVRAGVADTQY

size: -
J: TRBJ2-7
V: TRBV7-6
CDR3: ASSLGLAAYEQY

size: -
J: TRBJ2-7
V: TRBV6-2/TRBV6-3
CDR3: ASSSGTGTGGYEQY

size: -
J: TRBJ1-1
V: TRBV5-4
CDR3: ASSGTGQMNTEAF

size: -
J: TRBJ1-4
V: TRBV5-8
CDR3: ASSFQQGAFGEKLF

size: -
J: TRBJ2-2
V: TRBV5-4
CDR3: ASSWGTGTRTGELF

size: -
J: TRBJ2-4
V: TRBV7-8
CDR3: ASSLIIAGGRNIQY

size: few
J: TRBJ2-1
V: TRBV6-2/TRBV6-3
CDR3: ASSFPRLAGWYNEQF

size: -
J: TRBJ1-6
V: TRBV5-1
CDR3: ASSLEVRGNSPLH

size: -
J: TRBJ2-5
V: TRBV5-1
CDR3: ASSEGTSRQETQY

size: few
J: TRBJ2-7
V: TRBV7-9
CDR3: ASSPRLAGAYEQY

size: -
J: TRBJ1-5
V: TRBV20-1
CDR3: SASGTVAKVPQH

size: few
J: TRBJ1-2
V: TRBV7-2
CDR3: ASSPWGRDGYT

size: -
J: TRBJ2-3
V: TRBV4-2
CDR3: ASSPSGGTGMSDTQY

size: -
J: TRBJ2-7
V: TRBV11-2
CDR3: ASSLEATGTLYEQY

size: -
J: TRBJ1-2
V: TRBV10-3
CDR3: AISERQGGYGYT

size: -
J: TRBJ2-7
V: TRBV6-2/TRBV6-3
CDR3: TSSRSGGAGTTYEQY

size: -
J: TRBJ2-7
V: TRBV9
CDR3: ASSVDGDISYEQY

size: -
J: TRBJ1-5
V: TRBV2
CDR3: ASSVAGYSNQPQH

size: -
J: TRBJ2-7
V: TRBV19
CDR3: ASSSGTSRSEQY

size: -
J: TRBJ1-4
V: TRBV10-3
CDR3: AISETGTGGRNEKLF

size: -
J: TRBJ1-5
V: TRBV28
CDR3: ASSPNYQSQH

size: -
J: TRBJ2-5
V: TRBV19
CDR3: ASSPPGVPETQY

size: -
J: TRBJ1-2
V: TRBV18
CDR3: ASSQQGTNNYGYT

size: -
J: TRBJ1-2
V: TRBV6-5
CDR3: ASSYLRTGGAGGYT

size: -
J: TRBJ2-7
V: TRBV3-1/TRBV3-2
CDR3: ASSPGTGVHYEQY

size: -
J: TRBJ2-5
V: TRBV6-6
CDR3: ASSYVSLAEETQY

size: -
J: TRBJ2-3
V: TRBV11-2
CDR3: ASSLGLGGRGADTQY

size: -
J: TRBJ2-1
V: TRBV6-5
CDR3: ASKPGLAGWDEQF

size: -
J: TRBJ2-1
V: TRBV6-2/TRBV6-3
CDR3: ASSYRRKNNEQF

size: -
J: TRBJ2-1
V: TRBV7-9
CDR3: ASSFPGGEGYNEQF

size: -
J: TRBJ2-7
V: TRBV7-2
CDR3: ASSLGLGLAGYEQY